The rows below give T cell receptor beta chains drawn from one sample of a study of OX40 agonist ivuxolimab in advanced cancers. Assay: immunoSEQ multiplex PCR; the TCRdb copy retains only in-frame clones and omits some. Of tens of thousands of clones in the sample, 87% were seen once. The sequences come from CD4+ or CD8+ T cells sorted from blood, collected in a trial of the OX40 agonist ivuxolimab. The receptors shown here come from an adult with an advanced solid tumor such as melanoma, head and neck, liver or kidney cancer. The CDR3 runs from the conserved cysteine through the conserved F or W. D genes are given only for firm matches. The size entry is marked missing in some rows and otherwise reads once, few, many or a size class.

size,V,D,J,DNA,CDR3
-,TRBV9,-,TRBJ2-1,TGTGCCAGCAGCGTAGGCCCACTAGCCGACAATGAGCAGTTCTTC,CASSVGPLADNEQFF
once,TRBV9,-,TRBJ2-3,TGTGCCAGCAGGGCCCAGGGGTACGGTACAGATACGCAGTATTTT,CASRAQGYGTDTQYF
-,TRBV9,TRBD2,TRBJ2-3,TGTGCCAGCAGCCCGGGGGGGGGTTCAATCGGTGCAGATACGCAGTATTTT,CASSPGGGSIGADTQYF
once,TRBV18,TRBD1,TRBJ1-5,TGTGCCAGCTCACCCGGGACAGGGTCAATCAATCAGCCCCAGCATTTT,CASSPGTGSINQPQHF
-,TRBV28,TRBD2,TRBJ2-7,TGTGCCAGCAGAGGGACTAGCGGGGATAAACCCTACGAGCAGTACTTC,CASRGTSGDKPYEQYF
-,TRBV11-1,-,TRBJ1-3,TGTGCCAGCAGCCTAGGCCCGGGACGGAACACCATATATTTT,CASSLGPGRNTIYF
once,TRBV7-6,-,TRBJ2-1,TGTGCCAGCAGCTTAAGGGTCTTAGCGGACTACAATGAGCAGTTCTTC,CASSLRVLADYNEQFF
-,TRBV6-4,-,TRBJ1-5,TGTGCCAGCAGTGTGGACAGTAATCAGCCCCAGCATTTT,CASSVDSNQPQHF
-,TRBV15,-,TRBJ2-2,TGTGCCACCAGCAGAGAGGACTTCTTCACCGGGGAGCTGTTTTTT,CATSREDFFTGELFF
-,TRBV10-3,TRBD2,TRBJ2-2,TGTGCCATCAGTGAGCCTACAGGACTAGCGGGAGGAAGGACCGGGGAGCTGTTTTTT,CAISEPTGLAGGRTGELFF
-,TRBV5-4,-,TRBJ1-4,TGTGCCAGCAGCTTATGGACAGCCAGTGAAAAACTGTTTTTT,CASSLWTASEKLFF
once,TRBV6-6,-,TRBJ1-5,TGTGCCAGCAGTTGGACTAAAGAGAATCAGCCCCAGCATTTT,CASSWTKENQPQHF
-,TRBV5-5,TRBD1,TRBJ2-3,TGTGCCAGCAGCTTTGGGCAGGGGGCGACAGATACGCAGTATTTT,CASSFGQGATDTQYF
-,TRBV2,TRBD2,TRBJ2-7,TGTGCCAGCAGTGGGACTAGAATCCACGAGCAGTACTTC,CASSGTRIHEQYF
once,TRBV29-1,-,TRBJ1-4,TGCAGCGTTGAAGAAACGGGCGGGGATAATGAAAAACTGTTTTTT,CSVEETGGDNEKLFF
-,TRBV30,-,TRBJ1-1,TGTGCCTGGAGTGTCAACAGGATGAACACTGAAGCTTTCTTT,CAWSVNRMNTEAFF
-,TRBV5-4,-,TRBJ2-5,TGTGCCAGCAGCCGAGGGATTCGCGTAGGCGCGCAGACCCAGTACTTC,CASSRGIRVGAQTQYF
-,TRBV27,-,TRBJ2-7,TGTGCCAGCAGTTTAAGAGCAGCGGCGGGCGAGCAGTACTTC,CASSLRAAAGEQYF
-,TRBV5-6,-,TRBJ1-4,TGTGCCAGCAGCTTGGTAGGAGCCGGGACTAATGAAAAACTGTTTTTT,CASSLVGAGTNEKLFF
-,TRBV5-4,TRBD2,TRBJ2-5,TGTGCCAGCAGCTTGGCGGGGGGACTAGCGGGCCGGGCCTCCGTGGAGACCCAGTACTTC,CASSLAGGLAGRASVETQYF
-,TRBV19,-,TRBJ2-4,TGTGCCAGTAGTACCCGCCGGGACCATAGGGGCTTAACCAAAAACATTCAGTACTTC,CASSTRRDHRGLTKNIQYF
-,TRBV10-3,TRBD1,TRBJ2-3,TGTGCCATCAGTGTGACAGGGACGATAGATACGCAGTATTTT,CAISVTGTIDTQYF
-,TRBV27,-,TRBJ1-1,TGTGCCAGTGTCGACAGGAGAGTCCCTGAAGCTTTCTTT,CASVDRRVPEAFF
-,TRBV5-5,TRBD2,TRBJ2-7,TGTGCCAGCAGGACCGCCACTAGCGGGAGTATCGAGCAGTACTTC,CASRTATSGSIEQYF
-,TRBV7-9,TRBD1,TRBJ1-2,TGTGCCAGCAGCTTAGCCGGGACAGGGTTTGGCTACACCTTC,CASSLAGTGFGYTF
once,TRBV11-1,-,TRBJ2-2,TGTGCCAGCAGCCTACCTCAGGGATCCGGGGAGCTGTTTTTT,CASSLPQGSGELFF
-,TRBV11-3,TRBD1,TRBJ2-4,TGTGCCAGCAGCCACTTTTCGGGACAGCCCTTGGCCAAAAACATTCAGTACTTC,CASSHFSGQPLAKNIQYF
once,TRBV2,-,TRBJ2-6,TGTGCCAGCAGTGAAGCTGGGGCCAACGTCCTGACTTTC,CASSEAGANVLTF
-,TRBV11-2,-,TRBJ2-3,TGTGCCAGCAGCCCGCCCCACACAGATACGCAGTATTTT,CASSPPHTDTQYF
once,TRBV5-1,-,TRBJ2-4,TGCGCCAGCAGCTTGGGGCTAGCCAAAAACATTCAGTACTTC,CASSLGLAKNIQYF
-,TRBV7-9,-,TRBJ2-3,TGTGCCAGCAGCGGTAGCGGCACAGATACGCAGTATTTT,CASSGSGTDTQYF
-,TRBV18,-,TRBJ2-2,TGTGCCAGCTCACCACGGGGCCCCGGGGAGCTGTTTTTT,CASSPRGPGELFF
-,TRBV18,TRBD2,TRBJ2-2,TGTGCCAGCTCGATGACTAGCAGGACTGACACCGGGGAGCTGTTTTTT,CASSMTSRTDTGELFF
-,TRBV6-1,TRBD1,TRBJ2-7,TGTGCCAGCAGTGTAGAGCAGGGGGACTCCTACGAGCAGTACTTC,CASSVEQGDSYEQYF
-,TRBV19,TRBD1,TRBJ1-5,TGTGCCAGTAGAGATCAGGGACAGTTCTCCCACAGTCAGCCCCAGCATTTT,CASRDQGQFSHSQPQHF
few,TRBV19,-,TRBJ2-6,TGTGCCAGTAGTATAGGCCCAGGGATGGGCTCCTCTGGGGCCAACGTCCTGACTTTC,CASSIGPGMGSSGANVLTF
-,TRBV5-8,-,TRBJ2-5,TGCGCCAGCAGCCCCTACCGACACTTCCAAGAGACCCAGTACTTC,CASSPYRHFQETQYF
-,TRBV28,TRBD2,TRBJ2-7,TGTGCCAGCAGTTCGGGCGGGGGGTACGAGCAGTACTTC,CASSSGGGYEQYF
-,TRBV11-3,-,TRBJ2-1,TGTGCCAGCAGCTTAGTAATAAGTGAGCAGTTCTTC,CASSLVISEQFF
-,TRBV28,-,TRBJ2-7,TGTGCCAGCAGTTTTCAAGGGGGTCGCTACGAGCAGTACTTC,CASSFQGGRYEQYF
-,TRBV7-2,-,TRBJ1-1,TGTGCCAGCAGCTTAGACGTGCCGAACACTGAAGCTTTCTTT,CASSLDVPNTEAFF
-,TRBV6-1,-,TRBJ2-7,TGTGCCAGCAGGCTTCCTAGCAAGGAGCAGTACTTC,CASRLPSKEQYF
-,TRBV5-1,TRBD2,TRBJ2-7,TGCGCCAGCAGGGCTAGCGGGACCTTCGGGCAGTACTTC,CASRASGTFGQYF
-,TRBV18,-,TRBJ2-1,TGTGCCAGCTCACGTTACGGGGCCGAGCAGTTCTTC,CASSRYGAEQFF
-,TRBV5-6,TRBD1,TRBJ1-2,TGTGCCAGCAGCCCCAAAGGACAGGTCGGCTATGGCTACACCTTC,CASSPKGQVGYGYTF
-,TRBV11-2,-,TRBJ2-4,TGTGCCAGCAGCTTATCGGAGAACAGGAACATTCAGTACTTC,CASSLSENRNIQYF
-,TRBV2,-,TRBJ2-3,TGTGCCAGCGGGGGGACAGATACGCAGTATTTT,CASGGTDTQYF
-,TRBV11-3,TRBD2,TRBJ2-1,TGTGCCAGCAGCTTAGATGCACGAGCGGGAGATCCTGGCAATGAGCAGTTCTTC,CASSLDARAGDPGNEQFF
few,TRBV30,TRBD2,TRBJ2-7,TGTGCCTGGAGTGAACTTAGCGGGAGGGCGAACGAGCAGTACTTC,CAWSELSGRANEQYF
-,TRBV19,-,TRBJ2-7,TGTGCCAGTAGTATTGAGGGGCACGAGCAGTACTTC,CASSIEGHEQYF
-,TRBV6-5,-,TRBJ1-5,TGTGCCAGCGGGCGACAGGCGAGAAATCAGCCCCAGCATTTT,CASGRQARNQPQHF
-,TRBV6-4,TRBD1,TRBJ1-4,TGTGCCAGCACCTCGACAGGGCTGGATGAAAAACTGTTTTTT,CASTSTGLDEKLFF
-,TRBV6-5,-,TRBJ2-7,TGTGCCAGCAGTTACGGACGACGGATGGAGCAGTACTTC,CASSYGRRMEQYF
-,TRBV7-2,-,TRBJ2-5,TGTGCCAGCAGCCCCAGTTGGGGAGAGACCCAGTACTTC,CASSPSWGETQYF
-,TRBV5-8,TRBD2,TRBJ2-5,TGTGCCAGCAGCTTGGGGACCACTAGCGGGTTAATTAAAGAGACCCAGTACTTC,CASSLGTTSGLIKETQYF